The 17 T cell receptor beta chains presented below share a single source sample, sequenced in a study of blood T cell repertoires in COVID-19. Here immunoSEQ multiplex PCR was the method, and the copy in TCRdb shows in-frame clones only, minus some. Here the sample spans 200,000 to 250,000 clones, roughly 80% being singletons. Sequenced: PBMCs or T cells enriched from blood (not recorded which). Receptors were obtained from a woman in her thirties or forties with acute COVID-19.

This rearrangement joins TRBV5-1 to TRBJ2-7; 11 positions match TRBD1. Trimming at V came to 2 bases and at J to 7 bases, leaving 11 bases not matched to a gene. Germline V CDR1 and CDR2: SGHRS, YFSETQ. The CDR3 spans 16 residues. The DNA for the CDR3 is TGCGCCAGCAGCTTTAACGGACAGGGGGCCCCAGGAGAGCAGTACTTC. Protein product: CASSFNGQGAPGEQYF.

V is TRBV5-4 and J is TRBJ1-1, with D perhaps matching TRBD1 (5 bases). V was pared by 3 bases and J by 1 base, with 10 bases between. This CDR3 region has 14 residues. Germline CDR1 is SGHNT and CDR2 is YYREEE (reference sequence). CDR3 DNA sequence: TGTGCCAGCAGCTCGGACACCTCGAACACTGAAGCTTTCTTT. This encodes CASSSDTSNTEAFF.

The chain carries TRBV3-1 (or the pseudogene TRBV3-2) and TRBJ2-1; possibly TRBD2 for D (5 bases). CDR1 and CDR2 (germline): LGHDT, YNNKEL (reference sequence). The CDR3 is 16 amino acids. Between the trimmed V and J ends, which lost 1 base and 0 bases, there was a span of 10 bases. In nucleotides, the CDR3 is TGTGCCAGCAGCCAAGGTGCGGGTACCTCCTACAATGAGCAGTTCTTC. It is translated as CASSQGAGTSYNEQFF.

The chain uses TRBV7-2 and TRBJ2-3; D ambiguous. V was shortened by 5 bases and J by 5 bases, with 11 bases between the two germline ends. There are 13 residues in the CDR3. From germline, CDR1 is SGHTA and CDR2 FQGNSA. Here the CDR3 reads CASSANLGDTQYF. DNA for the CDR3: TGTGCCAGCAGCGCCAACCTAGGAGATACGCAGTATTTT.

The chain employs TRBV19 and TRBJ2-3; TRBD2 might be the D (7 bases). The germline V gene has CDR1 LNHDA and CDR2 SQIVND (reference sequence). CDR3 length equals 15 residues. V dropped 1 base and J dropped 2 bases, with 10 bases sitting between them. CDR3 amino acids: CASSIAGGNTDTQYF. Here the CDR3 DNA reads TGTGCCAGTAGTATAGCGGGGGGCAACACAGATACGCAGTATTTT. The variable domain in full, with the rest retrieved from reference TRBV19 and TRBJ2-3, is DGGITQSPKYLFRKEGQNVTLSCEQNLNHDAMYWYRQDPGQGLRLIYYSQIVNDFQKGDIAEGYSVSREKKESFPLTVTSAQKNPTAFYLCASSIAGGNTDTQYFGPGTRLTVL.

The J gene is TRBJ2-1, the V gene TRBV9, with TRBD2 matching 15 bases. Trimming cost V 4 bases and J 8 bases; bases outside gene matches: 4. The CDR3 sequence is 15 residues long. Germline V gene sequence: CDR1 SGDLS, CDR2 YYNGEE. This CDR3 is CASSQGLAGGYEQFF. The CDR3 bases are TGTGCCAGCAGCCAGGGACTAGCGGGAGGCTATGAGCAGTTCTTC.

The rearrangement uses TRBV25-1 and TRBJ2-3; 8 bases fit TRBD1. The CDR3 sequence is 14 residues long. Trimming took 2 bases from V and 5 from J; bases not matched to a gene: 3. Germline V gene sequence: CDR1 MGHDK, CDR2 SYGVNS. The CDR3, as DNA: TGTGCCAGCAGTGAAATCGACAGGGGAGATACGCAGTATTTT. Residues: CASSEIDRGDTQYF.

The chain couples TRBV28 to TRBJ2-7, with 9 nucleotides matching TRBD1. With 3 bases clipped from V and 1 base from J, the junction kept 7 bases outside the gene matches. The CDR3 has 16 amino acids. Germline CDR1 reads MDHEN; CDR2 reads SYDVKM. The CDR3 bases are TGTGCCAGCAGTTTGGGACAGGGCGAATTTTCCTACGAGCAGTACTTC. Translated, it gives CASSLGQGEFSYEQYF.

The chain recombines TRBV16 with TRBJ1-6, with 8 positions matching TRBD1. Germline V lookup: CDR1 KGHSY, CDR2 FQNENV. J gave up 8 bases and V 5 bases, and 5 bases lay outside the gene matches. This CDR3 is 14 amino acids long. The DNA for the CDR3 is TGTGCCAGCAGCGAAAACAGGGGGTATTCACCCCTCCACTTT. As protein: CASSENRGYSPLHF.

V is TRBV28 and J is TRBJ2-5, with D unresolved. The V end was cut by 5 bases, the J end by 2 bases, with 3 bases between. This CDR3 has 11 residues. The germline CDR1 and CDR2 sequences are MDHEN and SYDVKM. CDR3 amino acids: CASSRQETQYF. In DNA form, the CDR3 reads TGTGCCAGCAGTCGTCAAGAGACCCAGTACTTC. The whole variable domain, filled in from reference TRBV28 and TRBJ2-5, reads DVKVTQSSRYLVKRTGEKVFLECVQDMDHENMFWYRQDPGLGLRLIYFSYDVKMKEKGDIPEGYSVSREKKERFSLILESASTNQTSMYLCASSRQETQYFGPGTRLLVL.

The chain employs TRBV20-1 and TRBJ2-7, with 8 positions matching TRBD1. Germline V gene lookup returns CDR1 DFQATT and CDR2 SNEGSKA (reference sequence). V was pared by 3 bases and J by 1 base, with 5 bases of the junction left unmatched. The CDR3 is made up of 14 amino acids. CDR3 amino acids: CSASRRDRSYEQYF. CDR3 DNA sequence: TGCAGTGCTAGTCGCCGGGACAGGTCCTACGAGCAGTACTTC.

The rearrangement joins TRBV28 to TRBJ2-7; 7 bases align to TRBD2. Germline V gene sequence: CDR1 MDHEN, CDR2 SYDVKM. The CDR3 is 11 residues long. In DNA form, the CDR3 reads TGTGTCTCTGGGACTACCTACGAGCAGTACTTC. This encodes CVSGTTYEQYF.

Only a few counts were recorded for this clone. The chain carries TRBV7-3 and TRBJ2-2, with a possible D match to TRBD1 (6 bases). The CDR3 is made up of 15 amino acids. Looked up from germline, CDR1 is SGHTA and CDR2 is FQGTGA. Trimming took 4 bases from V and 6 from J, leaving 15 bases between them. Here the CDR3 DNA reads TGTGCCAGCAGCTCCTATACAGGGTCGGCCGGGGAGCTGTTTTTT. The encoded protein is CASSSYTGSAGELFF.

This clone showed up just a few times. The rearrangement joins TRBV3-1 (or the pseudogene TRBV3-2) to TRBJ1-4, with a tentative D call TRBD1 (5 bases). There are 16 residues in the CDR3. The V end lost 1 base, the J end lost 4 bases, and 13 bases lay between the germline ends. Germline CDR1 is LGHDT and CDR2 is YNNKEL (reference sequence). Here the CDR3 DNA reads TGTGCCAGCAGCCAAGTGGGGACTAAGAGTAATGAAAAACTGTTTTTT. This gives the protein CASSQVGTKSNEKLFF.

This clone was seen a few times. In nucleotides, the CDR3 is TGTGCCAGCAGTGAAGCCGGAGGTGAAAAACTGTTTTTT. This codes for CASSEAGGEKLFF. The chain has TRBV6-1 and TRBJ1-4, with no clear D. The length of the CDR3 is 13 residues. V was clipped by 0 bases and J by 7 bases, with 6 bases between them. CDR1 and CDR2 from the germline V gene are MNHNS and SASEGT.

Only one count was recorded for this clone. The chain couples TRBV13 to TRBJ2-1, with TRBD2 identical over 9 bases. V was clipped by 4 bases and J by 5 bases; unmatched bases: 9. Germline V gives CDR1 PRHDT, CDR2 FYEKMQ (reference sequence). The CDR3 consists of 16 residues. The CDR3 is CASSSEGLAGNNEQFF. In DNA form, the CDR3 reads TGTGCCAGCAGCTCAGAGGGTCTAGCGGGAAACAATGAGCAGTTCTTC.

Only one count was recorded for this clone. The chain joins TRBV27 to TRBJ2-1, with 10 bases identical to TRBD2. The CDR3 has 18 residues. CDR1 is MNHEY, CDR2 SMNVEV, per germline (reference sequence). Unmatched junction bases numbered 9, after V lost 0 bases and J lost 4 bases. The CDR3 DNA sequence: TGTGCCAGCAGTTTATCCGTGGTAGCGGGAGGCCAATACAATGAGCAGTTCTTC. Translated: CASSLSVVAGGQYNEQFF.